This T cell receptor beta chain was captured by sequencing in a study of OX40 agonist ivuxolimab in advanced cancers. Trimming cost V 6 bases and J 4 bases, with 16 bases left between them. The CDR3 is made up of 14 amino acids. The germline CDR1 and CDR2 sequences are MNHEY and SVGAGI. Repertoires were generated with immunoSEQ multiplex PCR, while TCRdb's copy carries only in-frame clones and drops some. The sample shows more than 95,000 clones, about nine tenths of them seen only once. The sample consisted of CD4+ or CD8+ T cells sorted from blood, taken in a trial of the OX40 agonist ivuxolimab. The chain employs TRBV6-5 and TRBJ2-7; D may correspond to TRBD1 or TRBD2 (5 bases each). This clonotype was sampled from an adult with an advanced solid tumor such as melanoma, head and neck, liver or kidney cancer. CDR3 bases: TGTGCCAGCAGCCAGGGACCTAAAGCTTACGAGCAGTACTTC. Translated, it gives CASSQGPKAYEQYF.